Listed below are T cell receptor beta chains from one sample, sequenced in a study of blood T cell repertoires in COVID-19. The repertoire was sequenced with immunoSEQ multiplex PCR; TCRdb's copy has only in-frame clones and lacks some. Among around 290,000 clones listed, about 89% were seen once. Sample: peripheral blood. The receptors were sampled from a woman aged 25-40 years with COVID-19, enrolled during active disease. Each CDR3 is given with its conserved first and last residue. Fields, in order: V gene, D gene, J gene, clone size, CDR3 DNA, CDR3 protein. A D gene is named only where the DNA matches it firmly. The size field is filled for only some rows; it gives once, few, many or a size class.

TRBV24-1,TRBD1,TRBJ1-6,.,TGTGCCACCAGCCAGACAGGGACTTCACCCCTCCACTTT,CATSQTGTSPLHF
TRBV14,TRBD1,TRBJ1-6,.,TGTGCCAGCAGCCAAGAATACAGGGGATCCTATAATTCACCCCTCCACTTT,CASSQEYRGSYNSPLHF
TRBV9,.,TRBJ2-1,.,TGTGCCAGCAGCGTAGGGGCAGGGATGGTACAGTTCTTC,CASSVGAGMVQFF
TRBV12-3/TRBV12-4,.,TRBJ2-7,.,TGTGCCAGCAGTATACCGACAGGCGAGCAGTACTTC,CASSIPTGEQYF
TRBV5-5,TRBD2,TRBJ2-3,.,TGTGCCAGCGAAGGGGGACTAGCGGGTTGGCGAGACACAGATACGCAGTATTTT,CASEGGLAGWRDTDTQYF
TRBV10-3,.,TRBJ1-2,.,TGTGCCATCAGTGAGTCGTTGGAGACCAGGGCGTATGGCTACACCTTC,CAISESLETRAYGYTF
TRBV18,TRBD2,TRBJ2-7,once,TGTGCCAGCTCTTTGACTAGCGGGTACTCCTACGAGCAGTACTTC,CASSLTSGYSYEQYF
TRBV5-5,TRBD2,TRBJ2-5,.,TGTGCCAGCAGCGGGGGACTAGCGGGGGAAGAGACCCAGTACTTC,CASSGGLAGEETQYF
TRBV19,.,TRBJ1-1,.,TGTGCCAGTAGCTCTACCTTGAACACTGAAGCTTTCTTT,CASSSTLNTEAFF
TRBV5-4,TRBD1,TRBJ1-2,.,TGTGCCAGCAGCTCTGGACAGGGGTGGGGCTACACCTTC,CASSSGQGWGYTF
TRBV3-1/TRBV3-2,.,TRBJ1-1,.,TGTGCCAGCAGCCAAGAAGTGGGAGGAGGGAACACTGAAGCTTTCTTT,CASSQEVGGGNTEAFF
TRBV10-3,.,TRBJ1-2,.,TGTGCCATCAGTGAAGGAGGTTTTGGTTATGGCTACACCTTC,CAISEGGFGYGYTF
TRBV7-9,.,TRBJ1-5,.,TGTGCCAGCAGCTTAGAGGCGGGCAATCAGCCCCAGCATTTT,CASSLEAGNQPQHF
TRBV5-5,TRBD1,TRBJ1-6,.,TGTGCCAGCAGCTCCCAGTACAGGGGGAGCTCCTATAATTCACCCCTCCACTTT,CASSSQYRGSSYNSPLHF
TRBV13,.,TRBJ2-3,.,TGTGCCAGCAGCTTAGGTACTAGCTGGTCCACAGATACGCAGTATTTT,CASSLGTSWSTDTQYF
TRBV24-1,.,TRBJ1-5,.,TGTGCCACCAGTGCCCCAGGGGCGGGCAATCAGCCCCAGCATTTT,CATSAPGAGNQPQHF
TRBV15,TRBD1,TRBJ1-2,.,TGTGCCACCAGCAGAGATATGGGGACAGGGTTTCGGGGCTACACCTTC,CATSRDMGTGFRGYTF
TRBV30,TRBD1,TRBJ1-5,.,TGTGCCTGGACCACAGGGGTCGGCCAGCCCCAGCATTTT,CAWTTGVGQPQHF
TRBV2,TRBD1,TRBJ1-5,once,TGTGCCAGCGGACTCCGGGACAGGGGTAAAAAATACAATCAGCCCCAGCATTTT,CASGLRDRGKKYNQPQHF
TRBV20-1,TRBD2,TRBJ2-1,.,TGCAGTGCTAGTGGCGGGACTAGCGGGAGCGGCGTCGACAATGAGCAGTTCTTC,CSASGGTSGSGVDNEQFF
TRBV5-4,.,TRBJ1-1,.,TGTGCCAGCAGCTTGGGACAGGCACTTAGTTCTGAAGCTTTCTTT,CASSLGQALSSEAFF
TRBV12-3/TRBV12-4,.,TRBJ1-5,.,TGTGCCAGCAGCCTCGACATGTCCCAGCATTTT,CASSLDMSQHF
TRBV19,.,TRBJ2-5,.,TGTGCCAGTAGTAACGGGAGGACCCAGTACTTC,CASSNGRTQYF
TRBV2,.,TRBJ2-3,.,TGTGCCAGCAGTGAGTTAAGAGGGAGGACCACAGATACGCAGTATTTT,CASSELRGRTTDTQYF
TRBV6-2/TRBV6-3,TRBD1,TRBJ1-5,.,TGTGCCAGCAGTCCGCGGGGACAGGGGGCAGGGCAGCCCCAGCATTTT,CASSPRGQGAGQPQHF
TRBV29-1,TRBD2,TRBJ2-7,.,TGCAGCGTTCGACTAGCGGGGTACGAGCAGTACTTC,CSVRLAGYEQYF
TRBV7-9,TRBD1,TRBJ2-1,.,TGTGCCAGCAGCCCGCCCACAGGGGAATACGTCGGTGAGCAGTTCTTC,CASSPPTGEYVGEQFF
TRBV27,.,TRBJ2-3,once,TGTGCCAGCAGTTTACCGGGATTGAATGCAGATACGCAGTATTTT,CASSLPGLNADTQYF
TRBV12-5,TRBD2,TRBJ2-2,.,TGTGCTAGTGGTTTGTGGGGGAGGGCCCCCGGGGAGCTGTTTTTT,CASGLWGRAPGELFF
TRBV19,.,TRBJ2-5,.,TGTGCCAGTAGATACTCCAGTTTAGGGGTAGGGGAGACCCAGTACTTC,CASRYSSLGVGETQYF
TRBV12-3/TRBV12-4,.,TRBJ2-1,.,TGTGCCAGCAGCTCCCCCAATGAGCAGTTCTTC,CASSSPNEQFF
TRBV24-1,TRBD1,TRBJ1-5,.,TGTGCCACCAGTGATCCCGGACAGGGGGTGCAGCCCCAGCATTTT,CATSDPGQGVQPQHF
TRBV27,.,TRBJ1-5,.,TGTGCCAGCAGTTTATCGTCGGGTCCTCCCCAACAGCCCCAGCATTTT,CASSLSSGPPQQPQHF
TRBV6-5,TRBD1,TRBJ1-1,.,TGTGCCACGAGAACAGGGGTTGGGACTGAAGCTTTCTTT,CATRTGVGTEAFF
TRBV5-1,.,TRBJ1-1,once,TGCGCCAGCAGCTTGGTCGGCAGGGGAAGAACTGAAGCTTTCTTT,CASSLVGRGRTEAFF
TRBV11-2,TRBD2,TRBJ2-5,.,TGTGCCAGCAGCTTAGAGCGGGGGAAGGGAGAGACCCAGTACTTC,CASSLERGKGETQYF
TRBV27,.,TRBJ1-1,.,TGTGCCAGCAGTTTCACAGGGATCACTGAAGCTTTCTTT,CASSFTGITEAFF
TRBV29-1,TRBD2,TRBJ2-7,.,TGCAGCGTTGAAAGCGGGACGGTCCCCTACGAGCAGTACTTC,CSVESGTVPYEQYF
TRBV7-2,.,TRBJ2-1,.,TGTGCCAGCAGCTCCCACCAGACTAGTTCTGAGCAGTTCTTC,CASSSHQTSSEQFF
TRBV6-2/TRBV6-3,TRBD1,TRBJ1-2,.,TGTGCCAGCAGTTACAGGGACAGGGGGACCTATGGCTACACCTTC,CASSYRDRGTYGYTF
TRBV19,TRBD2,TRBJ2-3,.,TGTGCCAGTAGTATGGTAACGGGGTTGGGGCTAGCGGTCACAGATACGCAGTATTTT,CASSMVTGLGLAVTDTQYF
TRBV10-3,TRBD1,TRBJ1-1,.,TGTGCCATCAGATCCGATCCAAGACAGGGGACCATGAACACTGAAGCTTTCTTT,CAIRSDPRQGTMNTEAFF